The 8 T cell receptor beta chains presented below share a single source sample, sequenced in a study of cytomegalovirus exposure and HLA in healthy donors. Amplification used 60 Vbeta primers and 13 Jbeta primers. Using immunoSEQ multiplex PCR, the repertoire was profiled, and TCRdb retains in-frame clones only, with some absent. The sample carries some 150,000 clones, around 88% recorded once. The sequenced sample was PBMCs. These receptors originate from a woman aged 25 to 39 in good health and CMV-seronegative.

The J gene is TRBJ1-2, the V gene TRBV7-2; no definite D call. Trimming removed 5 bases at V and 4 bases at J, with 14 bases between. The CDR3 runs to 14 residues. Germline V gives CDR1 SGHTA, CDR2 FQGNSA. The chain's CDR3 is CASSPRTTPYGYTF. DNA of the CDR3: TGTGCCAGCAGCCCACGAACTACGCCCTATGGCTACACCTTC.

The gene calls are TRBV19 and TRBJ2-5; TRBD1 agrees at 9 bases. Near its end, the DNA agrees better with TRBJ2-7, so the J call may be wrong. Germline assignment: CDR1 LNHDA and CDR2 SQIVND (reference sequence). The length of the CDR3 is 16 residues. For the CDR3, the DNA is TGTGCCAGTAGTGATGGCCCGGGACAGGGTTCGTACGAGCAGTACTTC. Encoded protein: CASSDGPGQGSYEQYF.

The V and J genes are TRBV6-6 and TRBJ2-7; a possible D gene is TRBD1 (6 bases). The germline gives CDR1 MNHNY, CDR2 SVGAGI (reference sequence). This CDR3 has 14 amino acids. V lost 7 bases to trimming and J lost 7 bases, with 20 bases between them. The CDR3 spells CASTANRAPEEQYF. DNA of the CDR3: TGTGCCAGCACCGCTAACAGGGCCCCGGAGGAGCAGTACTTC.

The rearrangement links TRBV5-1 to TRBJ2-7; weak D call: TRBD1 (6 bases). V lost 3 bases to trimming and J lost 2 bases, with 12 bases between them. This CDR3 region has 14 residues. The germline gives CDR1 SGHRS, CDR2 YFSETQ. The CDR3: CASSYWDNPYEQYF. The CDR3 coding sequence is TGCGCCAGCAGCTATTGGGACAATCCCTACGAGCAGTACTTC.

In DNA form, the CDR3 reads TGTGCCAGCAGTCCCCAAGTCAGGAGGGGCTATGGCTACACCTTC. Its translation is CASSPQVRRGYGYTF. The genes are TRBV6-5 and TRBJ1-2; D might be TRBD1 (5 bases). Trimming stripped 5 bases from V and 4 bases from J, with 17 bases between. CDR3 length equals 15 residues. Germline V gives CDR1 MNHEY, CDR2 SVGAGI.

The chain combines TRBV9 with TRBJ2-7; TRBD1 might be the D (6 bases). Between the trimmed V and J ends, which lost 3 bases and 2 bases, there was a span of 15 bases. Germline CDR1 SGDLS, CDR2 YYNGEE. CDR3 length: 15 residues. In DNA, the CDR3 is TGTGCCAGCAGCGCTAACAGGGTTGGGACCTACGAGCAGTACTTC. Its translation is CASSANRVGTYEQYF.

This clone showed up just once. The chain links TRBV5-1 to TRBJ2-3; the match to TRBD2 covers 7 bases. Germline V CDR1 and CDR2: SGHRS, YFSETQ. This CDR3 has 16 residues. V lost 4 bases, J lost 5 bases, and 13 bases stayed unmatched. CDR3 amino acids: CASSPPGRESGDTQYF. The CDR3 bases are TGCGCCAGCAGCCCCCCGGGGCGGGAGAGTGGAGATACGCAGTATTTT.

This chain connects TRBV27 to TRBJ1-1; 9 bases fit TRBD1. The CDR3 loop spans 15 amino acids. The V and J ends lost 1 base and 3 bases, in that order; junction bases with no gene match: 3. Germline-derived CDR1 and CDR2 are MNHEY and SMNVEV (reference sequence). The CDR3 bases are TGTGCCAGCAGTTTATTGGACAGGGGAGACACTGAAGCTTTCTTT. Translating it yields CASSLLDRGDTEAFF.